This T cell receptor (beta chain) was identified in a study of blood T cell repertoires in COVID-19. The protocol was immunoSEQ multiplex PCR, while the TCRdb copy is restricted to in-frame clones and leaves out a portion. The sample carries 150,000 to 200,000 clones, 81% recorded once. Germline V CDR1 and CDR2: SEHNR, FQNEAQ (reference sequence). The germline V and J ends were trimmed by 1 base and 2 bases, with 12 bases remaining between them. The CDR3 contains 15 residues. The Seattle patients joined while their infection was active and were tracked longitudinally afterward. The chain recombines TRBV7-9 with TRBJ2-7; possibly TRBD2 for D (6 bases). This receptor was identified in a woman aged 80 or older with COVID-19, enrolled during active disease. Input material: peripheral blood. CDR3 loop: CASSLGPGLPYEQYF. The CDR3 nucleotides are TGTGCCAGCAGCTTAGGCCCGGGACTTCCCTACGAGCAGTACTTC.